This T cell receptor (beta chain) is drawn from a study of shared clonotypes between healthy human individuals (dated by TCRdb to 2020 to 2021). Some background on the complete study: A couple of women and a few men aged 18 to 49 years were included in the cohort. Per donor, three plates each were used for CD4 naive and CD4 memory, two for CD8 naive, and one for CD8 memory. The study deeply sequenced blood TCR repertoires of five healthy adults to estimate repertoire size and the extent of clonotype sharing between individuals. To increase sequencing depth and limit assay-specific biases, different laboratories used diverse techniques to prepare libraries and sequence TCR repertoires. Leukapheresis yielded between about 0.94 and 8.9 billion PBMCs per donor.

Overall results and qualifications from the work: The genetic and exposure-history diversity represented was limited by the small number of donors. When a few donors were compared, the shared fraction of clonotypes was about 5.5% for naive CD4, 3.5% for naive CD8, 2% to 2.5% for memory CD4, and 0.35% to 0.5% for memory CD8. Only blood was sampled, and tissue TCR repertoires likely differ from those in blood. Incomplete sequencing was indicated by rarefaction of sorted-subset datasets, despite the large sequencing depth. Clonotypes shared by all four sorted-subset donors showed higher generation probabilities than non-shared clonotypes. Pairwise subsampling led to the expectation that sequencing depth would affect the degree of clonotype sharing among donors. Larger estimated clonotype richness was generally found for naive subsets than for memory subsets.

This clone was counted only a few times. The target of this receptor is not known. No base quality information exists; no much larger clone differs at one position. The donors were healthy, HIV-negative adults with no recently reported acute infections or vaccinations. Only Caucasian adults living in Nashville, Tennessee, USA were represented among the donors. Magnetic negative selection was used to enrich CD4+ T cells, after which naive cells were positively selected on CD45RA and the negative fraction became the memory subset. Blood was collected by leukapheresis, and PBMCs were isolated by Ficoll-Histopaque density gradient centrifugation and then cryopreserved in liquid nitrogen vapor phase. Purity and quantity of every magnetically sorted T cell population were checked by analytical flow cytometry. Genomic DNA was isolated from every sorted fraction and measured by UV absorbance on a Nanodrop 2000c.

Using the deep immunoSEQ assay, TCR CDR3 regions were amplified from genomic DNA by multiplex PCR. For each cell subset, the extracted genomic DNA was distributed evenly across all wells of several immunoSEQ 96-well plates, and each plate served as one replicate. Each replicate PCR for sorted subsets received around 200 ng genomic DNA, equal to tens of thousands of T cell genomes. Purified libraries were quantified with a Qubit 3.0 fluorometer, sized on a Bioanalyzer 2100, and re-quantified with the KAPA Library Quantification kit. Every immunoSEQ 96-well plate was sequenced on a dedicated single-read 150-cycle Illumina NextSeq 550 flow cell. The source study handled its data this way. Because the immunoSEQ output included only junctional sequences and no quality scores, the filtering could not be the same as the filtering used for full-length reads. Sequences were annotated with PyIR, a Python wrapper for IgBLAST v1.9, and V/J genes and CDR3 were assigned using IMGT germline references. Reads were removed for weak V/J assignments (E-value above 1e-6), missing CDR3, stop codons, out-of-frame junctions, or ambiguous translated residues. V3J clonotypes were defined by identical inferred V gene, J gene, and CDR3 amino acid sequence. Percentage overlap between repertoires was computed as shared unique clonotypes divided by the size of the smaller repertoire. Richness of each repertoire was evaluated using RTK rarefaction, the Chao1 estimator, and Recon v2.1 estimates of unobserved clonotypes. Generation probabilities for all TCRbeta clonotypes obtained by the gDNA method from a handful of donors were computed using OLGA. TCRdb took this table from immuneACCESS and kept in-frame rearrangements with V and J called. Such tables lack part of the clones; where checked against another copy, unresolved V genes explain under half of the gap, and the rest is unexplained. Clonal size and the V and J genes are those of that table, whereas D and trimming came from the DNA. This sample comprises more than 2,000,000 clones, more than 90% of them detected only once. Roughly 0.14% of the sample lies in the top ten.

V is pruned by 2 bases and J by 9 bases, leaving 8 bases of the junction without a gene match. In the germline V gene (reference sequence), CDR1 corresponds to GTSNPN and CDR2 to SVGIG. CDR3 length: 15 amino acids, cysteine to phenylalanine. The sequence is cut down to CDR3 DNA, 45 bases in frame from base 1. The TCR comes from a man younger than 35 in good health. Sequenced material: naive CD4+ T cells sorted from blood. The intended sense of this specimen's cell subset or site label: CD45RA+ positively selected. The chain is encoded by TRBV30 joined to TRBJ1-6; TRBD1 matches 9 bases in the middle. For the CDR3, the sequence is CAWSLGQGISSPLHF. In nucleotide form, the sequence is TGTGCCTGGAGTTTGGGACAGGGAATTAGTTCACCCCTCCACTTT.